A selection of T cell receptor beta chains follows, all from one sample in a study of cytomegalovirus exposure and HLA in healthy donors. Profiled with immunoSEQ multiplex PCR; TCRdb holds only in-frame clones, not every one. The table has roughly 130,000 clones, 65% to 90% seen once. Sequenced: PBMCs. The source is a woman aged 18-29 years in good health and CMV-seropositive. CDR3s include the opening cysteine and the closing phenylalanine or tryptophan. A D gene is named only where the DNA matches it firmly. Clone size is given for some rows only: seen once, a few or many times, or a class if the clone is expanded.

DNA | CDR3 | V | D | length | J | size
TGTGCCACCAGCAGAGGTAGGGGATACCCCTATGAGCAGTACTTC | CATSRGRGYPYEQYF | TRBV15 | - | 15 | TRBJ2-7 | -
TGTGCCAGCAGTCGGACAGGATCAGATACGCAGTATTTT | CASSRTGSDTQYF | TRBV2 | TRBD1 | 13 | TRBJ2-3 | -
TGCGCCAGCAGCGGGGGGGACTACAATGAGCAGTTCTTC | CASSGGDYNEQFF | TRBV10-1 | TRBD2 | 13 | TRBJ2-1 | -
TGTGCCAGCAAATTCTCGAACACCGGGGAGCTGTTTTTT | CASKFSNTGELFF | TRBV2 | - | 13 | TRBJ2-2 | -
TGTGCCAGCAGCTCCGGGACAGGGGCTAACTATGGCTACACCTTC | CASSSGTGANYGYTF | TRBV11-3 | TRBD1 | 15 | TRBJ1-2 | few
TGCAGCGTTGAAGGCGGGGGTCGAGCGTACGAGCAGTACTTC | CSVEGGGRAYEQYF | TRBV29-1 | TRBD2 | 14 | TRBJ2-7 | few
TGTGCCACCAGCAGCCGAGGCCCACCCCTCCACTTT | CATSSRGPPLHF | TRBV15 | - | 12 | TRBJ1-6 | few
TGCGCCAGCAGCCACCTTTACAGGTTCCACGAGCAGTACTTC | CASSHLYRFHEQYF | TRBV4-1 | - | 14 | TRBJ2-7 | -
TGCGCCAGCAGCCCCCGGACTAGCGGGCACACAGATACGCAGTATTTT | CASSPRTSGHTDTQYF | TRBV4-1 | TRBD2 | 16 | TRBJ2-3 | -
TGTGCCAGCTCACTGGAGCGGGGCAATCAGCCCCAGCATTTT | CASSLERGNQPQHF | TRBV18 | - | 14 | TRBJ1-5 | -
TGTGCCTGGAGCCTAGGGACAGGGTTTAACTATGGCTACACCTTC | CAWSLGTGFNYGYTF | TRBV30 | TRBD1 | 15 | TRBJ1-2 | once
TGTGCCAGCAGCATGTACGGACAGGTGGAGACAGATACGCAGTATTTT | CASSMYGQVETDTQYF | TRBV7-3 | TRBD1 | 16 | TRBJ2-3 | -
TGTGCCAGCAGCGACTCAGGTTTTGGCTACACCTTC | CASSDSGFGYTF | TRBV9 | - | 12 | TRBJ1-2 | few
TGTGCCAGCAGCTTCGCGGGGGGGTACCAAGAGACCCAGTACTTC | CASSFAGGYQETQYF | TRBV5-6 | TRBD2 | 15 | TRBJ2-5 | -
TGTGCCAGCAGGGAGACGGGATTTGGATGGTACGTTCATTTGGATGAGTACTTC | CASRETGFGWYVHLDEYF | TRBV6-4 | - | 18 | TRBJ2-7 | -
TGTGCCAGCAGCGACGCAGGGCAGGCCGACTCTGGGGCCAACGTCCTGACTTTC | CASSDAGQADSGANVLTF | TRBV13 | - | 18 | TRBJ2-6 | once
TGCGCCAGCAGCCAAAGGGGGACAGGGGACTATAATTCACCCCTCCACTTT | CASSQRGTGDYNSPLHF | TRBV4-1 | TRBD1 | 17 | TRBJ1-6 | few
TGTGCTAGTGGTTTCGGGGACACAGTCTCCTACAATGAGCAGTTCTTC | CASGFGDTVSYNEQFF | TRBV12-5 | - | 16 | TRBJ2-1 | -
TGTGCCAGCAGCCCACAGGATGGCTACACCTTC | CASSPQDGYTF | TRBV9 | - | 11 | TRBJ1-2 | once
TGCAGCTCCCAGGGACTAGCGGGGGAGGATACGCAGTATTTT | CSSQGLAGEDTQYF | TRBV29-1 | TRBD2 | 14 | TRBJ2-3 | -
TGTGCCACCAGCAGAGAACTAGCCCTTTCAGAGACCCAGTACTTC | CATSRELALSETQYF | TRBV15 | - | 15 | TRBJ2-5 | -
TGTGCCAGCAGCTTGGGGGGGGGTCTCACAGATACGCAGTATTTT | CASSLGGGLTDTQYF | TRBV5-6 | TRBD2 | 15 | TRBJ2-3 | -
TGTGCCAGCAGTTTCTTGCGGGATCCAGATACGCAGTATTTT | CASSFLRDPDTQYF | TRBV27 | - | 14 | TRBJ2-3 | -
TGTGCCAGCAGTTACTTGGTGGGGCTAGATGGAAACACCATATATTTT | CASSYLVGLDGNTIYF | TRBV6-6 | - | 16 | TRBJ1-3 | -
TGTGCCAGCAGCGGGGAGGGTCAGCTAGAGACCCAGTACTTC | CASSGEGQLETQYF | TRBV7-3 | TRBD2 | 14 | TRBJ2-5 | -
TGTGCCAGTAGTAGCAGACAGAGCCTGAACACTGAAGCTTTCTTT | CASSSRQSLNTEAFF | TRBV19 | - | 15 | TRBJ1-1 | -
TGCGCCAGCAGCCCGCGGGGGGCCAGCAACACCGGGGAGCTGTTTTTT | CASSPRGASNTGELFF | TRBV5-1 | TRBD2 | 16 | TRBJ2-2 | -
TGCGCCAGCAGGCTTGGGTACCAGGGGCAAACTAATGAAAAACTGTTTTTT | CASRLGYQGQTNEKLFF | TRBV5-1 | - | 17 | TRBJ1-4 | -
TGTGCCAGCAGTTGGGGTGACAGGGGTGAACTGTTTTTT | CASSWGDRGELFF | TRBV6-1 | TRBD1 | 13 | TRBJ1-4 | -
TGTTCCAGCAGCTTAGACATCCAGGGAGGGGGCTACGAGCAGTACTTC | CSSSLDIQGGGYEQYF | TRBV7-9 | - | 16 | TRBJ2-7 | -
TGTGCCAGCAGCACCCTAGCGGGGGGGTACAATGAGCAGTTCTTC | CASSTLAGGYNEQFF | TRBV4-2 | TRBD2 | 15 | TRBJ2-1 | once
TGTGCCAGCAGCCAGGGGACTGAAGCTTTCTTT | CASSQGTEAFF | TRBV6-5 | - | 11 | TRBJ1-1 | -
TGTGCCAGCAGCAGGACAGATCCCAATCAGCCCCAGCATTTT | CASSRTDPNQPQHF | TRBV7-9 | - | 14 | TRBJ1-5 | -
TGTGCCAGCAGTTTTCGACAGGGGTCCTACGAGCAGTACTTC | CASSFRQGSYEQYF | TRBV5-6 | TRBD1 | 14 | TRBJ2-7 | once
TGTGCCAGCAGCTCAAGTAGCGGGGGGCGGTACAATGAGCAGTTCTTC | CASSSSSGGRYNEQFF | TRBV7-6 | TRBD2 | 16 | TRBJ2-1 | -
TGTGCCAGCAGCTGGACAGGGGGCAGCTATGGCTACACCTTC | CASSWTGGSYGYTF | TRBV7-6 | TRBD1 | 14 | TRBJ1-2 | -
TGTGCCAGCAGTCCCGGACAGTTTGGCTACACCTTC | CASSPGQFGYTF | TRBV6-5 | - | 12 | TRBJ1-2 | -
TGTGCCAGCAGCTTAGGGACAGGGGGCGAAAAACTGTTTTTT | CASSLGTGGEKLFF | TRBV7-6 | TRBD1 | 14 | TRBJ1-4 | -
TGTGCCAGTAGCGAAGGAGGGGATCAGCCCCAGCATTTT | CASSEGGDQPQHF | TRBV19 | - | 13 | TRBJ1-5 | -
TGCAGTGCTATGGGAGGACAGGCCCAGCATTTT | CSAMGGQAQHF | TRBV20-1 | TRBD1 | 11 | TRBJ1-5 | -
TGTGCCAGCAGTGGTAGGGACAGGGGAATATATGGCTACACCTTC | CASSGRDRGIYGYTF | TRBV2 | TRBD1 | 15 | TRBJ1-2 | -
TGTGCCTGGAGGGGGGACAGGCAAACCGGGGAGCTGTTTTTT | CAWRGDRQTGELFF | TRBV30 | TRBD1 | 14 | TRBJ2-2 | few
TGTGCCAGCAGTGATAATCTAGGGAACACCGGGGAGCTGTTTTTT | CASSDNLGNTGELFF | TRBV6-1 | - | 15 | TRBJ2-2 | -
TGTGCCAGCAGTGTGAACACCAACCTCTACGAGCAGTACTTC | CASSVNTNLYEQYF | TRBV2 | - | 14 | TRBJ2-7 | -
TGTGCCAGCAGCTCCACCCGACAGGGGCCCACAGATACGCAGTATTTT | CASSSTRQGPTDTQYF | TRBV13 | TRBD1 | 16 | TRBJ2-3 | -
TGTGCCTGGACCCCGGGCCAGGGCCAAGAGACCCAGTACTTC | CAWTPGQGQETQYF | TRBV30 | - | 14 | TRBJ2-5 | -
TGTGCCAGCAGTTTCGGGCAGGGTCAGGTCAATGAGCAGTTCTTC | CASSFGQGQVNEQFF | TRBV27 | - | 15 | TRBJ2-1 | -
TGTGCCAGCAGCCTCGCCACAGGAAGCCCCTATGGCTACACCTTC | CASSLATGSPYGYTF | TRBV28 | - | 15 | TRBJ1-2 | once
TGTGCCAGTAGTCCTCGACTAGCGGGGGGGCCGAGCACAGATACGCAGTATTTT | CASSPRLAGGPSTDTQYF | TRBV19 | TRBD2 | 18 | TRBJ2-3 | -
TGTGCCAGCAGTTTCGGGGGGGCCTTGGGCACAGATACGCAGTATTTT | CASSFGGALGTDTQYF | TRBV27 | TRBD2 | 16 | TRBJ2-3 | -
TGCGCCAGCGGGGCGGGACAGGTCACCACCGGGGAGCTGTTTTTT | CASGAGQVTTGELFF | TRBV4-1 | TRBD1 | 15 | TRBJ2-2 | -
TGTGCCAGCCCCGTAGGGGCGCCGAATACGCAGTATTTT | CASPVGAPNTQYF | TRBV13 | - | 13 | TRBJ2-3 | -
TGTGCCACCCAAAAGGGGGACGCAGATACGCAGTATTTT | CATQKGDADTQYF | TRBV6-1 | - | 13 | TRBJ2-3 | -
TGTGCCAGCAGCTTAAGTAGGGAGGGAGAGACCCAGTACTTC | CASSLSREGETQYF | TRBV7-9 | TRBD2 | 14 | TRBJ2-5 | -
TGTGCCAGCAGTGCGCGACTCGGGACAGGCGGTCCGCACGACTTC | CASSARLGTGGPHDF | TRBV28 | TRBD1 | 15 | TRBJ2-7 | few